This T cell receptor beta chain was sequenced for a study of blood T cell repertoires in COVID-19. Study overall: Some COVID-19 samples were acute and others convalescent; all came from the United States, Italy and Spain. PBMCs, B-cell-depleted T cells, or T cells were the source of the cDNA or gDNA that made up the material.

The CDR3 runs 13 residues. Trimming took off 3 bases at V and 3 bases at J, with 8 bases between the two ends. Germline V gene data show CDR1 as SGHRS and CDR2 as YFSETQ. Generated by immunoSEQ multiplex PCR, the TCRdb table keeps only in-frame clones and is missing some. The top ten clones hold about 10% of a sample with 78,000 or so clones, around 81% of them seen once. This clonotype originated in a human donor in a cohort sampled during active COVID-19. The chain uses TRBV5-1 and TRBJ2-3; a possible D gene is TRBD2 (5 bases). Sequenced material: peripheral blood. In DNA form, the CDR3 reads TGCGCCAGCAGCTCTCTAGCTACAGATACGCAGTATTTT. This sequence encodes CASSSLATDTQYF.